The sequence of this T cell receptor beta chain was determined in a study of cytomegalovirus exposure and HLA in healthy donors. Study-wide results and limits: One variant, a missense change in DCLRE1C, was linked in a later analysis to TCR beta V- and J-gene trimming.

In the case of this clone: The antigen is undetermined.

The CDR3 totals 15 residues. Trimming cost V 3 bases and J 1 base, with 13 bases left between them. The V gene's germline CDR1 is SGHRS and CDR2 YFSETQ. Vbeta (60) and Jbeta (13) primers were used in the PCR. Sequenced by immunoSEQ multiplex PCR; TCRdb stores in-frame clones only, minus some. The ten most abundant clones cover roughly 2.7% of a sample with tens of thousands of clones. This TCR was recovered from a man aged 40-55 years in good health and CMV-seronegative. The sample taken for sequencing was PBMCs. The chain has TRBV5-1 and TRBJ2-5, with D perhaps matching TRBD1 (8 bases). Here the CDR3 DNA reads TGCGCCAGCAGCTGGGGGGGGACAGGCCAAGAGACCCAGTACTTC. Its translation is CASSWGGTGQETQYF.